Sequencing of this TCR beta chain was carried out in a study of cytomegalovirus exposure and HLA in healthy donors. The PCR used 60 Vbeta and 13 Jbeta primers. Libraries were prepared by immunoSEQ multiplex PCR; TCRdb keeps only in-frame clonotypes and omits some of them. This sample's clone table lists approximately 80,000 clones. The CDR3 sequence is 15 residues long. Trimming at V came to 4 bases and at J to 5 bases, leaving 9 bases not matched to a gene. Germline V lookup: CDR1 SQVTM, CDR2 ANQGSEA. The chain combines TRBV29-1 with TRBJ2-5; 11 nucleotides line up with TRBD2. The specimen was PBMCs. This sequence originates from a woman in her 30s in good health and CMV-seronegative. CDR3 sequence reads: CSVAGRTSGWETQYF. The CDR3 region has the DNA TGCAGCGTTGCCGGGCGGACTAGCGGGTGGGAGACCCAGTACTTC. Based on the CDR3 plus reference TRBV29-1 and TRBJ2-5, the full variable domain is SAVISQKPSRDICQRGTSLTIQCQVDSQVTMMFWYRQQPGQSLTLIATANQGSEATYESGFVIDKFPISRPNLTFSTLTVSNMSPEDSSIYLCSVAGRTSGWETQYFGPGTRLLVL.